This is a list of T cell receptor beta chains from one sample in a study of T cell responses to AZD1222 COVID-19 vaccine. The method was immunoSEQ multiplex PCR; TCRdb's version includes in-frame clones alone and lacks a portion of them. The sample includes about 96,000 clones, roughly nine tenths of them seen just once. The sequenced sample was peripheral blood, obtained on day 0 of AZD1222 vaccination. The receptor set was obtained from an adult in good health. Both conserved end residues are part of each CDR3. A D gene is named only where the DNA matches it firmly. Only some rows state a clone size, as once, few, many or a class for expanded clones.

>.|.|TRBV3-1/TRBV3-2|TRBJ2-1
CASRHLLAGFDNEQFF
TGTGCCAGCAGACACCTGTTAGCTGGCTTCGACAATGAGCAGTTCTTC
>.|.|TRBV24-1|TRBJ2-1
CATPTRAALFF
TGTGCCACCCCCACCCGAGCGGCTCTGTTCTTC
>TRBD1|.|TRBV11-3|TRBJ2-1
CASSERRGQGIANEQFF
TGTGCCAGCAGCGAAAGACGCGGACAGGGGATTGCGAATGAGCAGTTCTTC
>.|.|TRBV5-1|TRBJ1-1
CASSLWSGESTEAFF
TGCGCCAGCAGCTTATGGTCAGGGGAGTCCACTGAAGCTTTCTTT
>.|.|TRBV19|TRBJ1-1
CASSKQGNREAFF
TGTGCCAGTAGTAAACAGGGTAACAGGGAAGCTTTCTTT
>.|.|TRBV7-9|TRBJ1-1
CASRPGVQNTEAFF
TGTGCCAGCAGGCCGGGGGTCCAGAACACTGAAGCTTTCTTT
>TRBD1|.|TRBV27|TRBJ2-6
CASRGQGSSGANVLTF
TGTGCCAGCAGGGGACAGGGGAGCTCTGGGGCCAACGTCCTGACTTTC
>TRBD2|many|TRBV6-4|TRBJ2-1
CASSTSGGASNEQFF
TGTGCCAGCAGTACTAGCGGGGGGGCGTCGAATGAGCAGTTCTTC
>TRBD2|.|TRBV6-2/TRBV6-3|TRBJ2-1
CASSLGGGGSNEQFF
TGTGCCAGCAGCCTTGGCGGGGGAGGTAGCAATGAGCAGTTCTTC
>.|.|TRBV6-5|TRBJ1-4
CASSYSGGDEKLFF
TGTGCCAGCAGTTACTCGGGGGGGGATGAAAAACTGTTTTTT
>.|once|TRBV12-3/TRBV12-4|TRBJ1-1
CASSSAAGGAFF
TGTGCCAGCAGCTCCGCCGCCGGGGGGGCTTTCTTT
>TRBD2|once|TRBV4-2|TRBJ2-2
CASSHSSGGTNTGELFF
TGTGCCAGCAGCCACTCGAGCGGGGGGACGAACACCGGGGAGCTGTTTTTT
>.|.|TRBV2|TRBJ1-5
CASSPDNSNQPQHF
TGTGCCAGCAGCCCGGACAATAGCAATCAGCCCCAGCATTTT
>TRBD1|.|TRBV19|TRBJ2-3
CASSIQGTGSSYAQYF
TGTGCCAGTAGTATCCAGGGGACAGGGTCCTCGTATGCGCAGTATTTT
>.|.|TRBV7-9|TRBJ2-7
CASSLVVPGTGYEQYF
TGTGCCAGCAGCTTAGTTGTCCCAGGGACTGGTTACGAGCAGTACTTC
>.|.|TRBV11-2|TRBJ2-1
CASSLSTGNEQFF
TGTGCCAGCAGCTTGTCTACTGGGAATGAGCAGTTCTTC
>TRBD1|.|TRBV3-1/TRBV3-2|TRBJ1-6
CASSQGTGDSPLHF
TGTGCCAGCAGCCAAGGGACAGGGGATTCACCCCTCCACTTT
>TRBD2|.|TRBV28|TRBJ2-7
CASSSPGTSIPEQYF
TGTGCCAGCAGTTCCCCCGGGACTAGCATTCCCGAGCAGTACTTC
>.|.|TRBV10-3|TRBJ2-3
CAISEGGSSTDTQYF
TGTGCCATCAGTGAAGGAGGGTCTAGCACAGATACGCAGTATTTT
>.|.|TRBV14|TRBJ2-1
CASGRFWNEQFF
TGTGCCAGCGGGAGGTTCTGGAATGAGCAGTTCTTC
>.|.|TRBV30|TRBJ1-4
CAWSPGGSGEKLFF
TGTGCCTGGAGTCCGGGGGGCAGCGGTGAAAAACTGTTTTTT
>.|.|TRBV3-1/TRBV3-2|TRBJ1-1
CASSQAGVWTEAFF
TGTGCCAGCAGCCAAGCGGGGGTTTGGACTGAAGCTTTCTTT
>TRBD2|.|TRBV7-3|TRBJ2-1
CASSLRVAGEDEQFF
TGTGCCAGCAGCCTTCGGGTAGCGGGGGAGGATGAGCAGTTCTTC
>.|.|TRBV15|TRBJ2-1
CATSRGRATRYNEQFF
TGTGCCACCAGCAGAGGCAGGGCGACGAGATACAATGAGCAGTTCTTC
>.|.|TRBV6-5|TRBJ1-2
CASSDSMGPEGGYTF
TGTGCCAGCAGTGACTCCATGGGACCGGAGGGGGGCTACACCTTC
>TRBD1|few|TRBV19|TRBJ1-2
CASSIQGAYSGYTF
TGTGCCAGTAGTATACAGGGGGCTTATTCTGGCTACACCTTC
>TRBD2|.|TRBV10-3|TRBJ2-1
CAISESGGNEQFF
TGTGCCATCAGTGAGTCGGGAGGGAATGAGCAGTTCTTC
>TRBD1|.|TRBV5-4|TRBJ2-1
CASSLGQGAYNEQFF
TGTGCCAGCAGCTTGGGACAGGGGGCTTACAATGAGCAGTTCTTC
>.|.|TRBV25-1|TRBJ1-2
CASSESRQIYGYTF
TGTGCCAGCAGTGAATCCAGACAAATCTATGGCTACACCTTC
>.|once|TRBV7-2|TRBJ2-1
CASSYGRAYNEQFF
TGTGCCAGCAGCTACGGCAGAGCCTACAATGAGCAGTTCTTC
>.|.|TRBV21-1|TRBJ1-2
CASSKAITVNYGYTF
TGTGCCAGCAGCAAAGCAATAACAGTTAACTATGGCTACACCTTC
>TRBD2|.|TRBV3-1/TRBV3-2|TRBJ2-4
CASSPGPLLAGGRILAKNIQYF
TGTGCCAGCAGCCCCGGACCGTTACTAGCGGGGGGGCGGATTCTAGCCAAAAACATTCAGTACTTC
>.|.|TRBV5-1|TRBJ2-7
CASGLDSQIDEQYF
TGCGCCAGCGGACTTGACAGTCAAATCGACGAGCAGTACTTC
>.|few|TRBV6-1|TRBJ1-3
CASSDPNIFSGNTIYF
TGTGCCAGCAGTGATCCTAATATTTTCTCTGGAAACACCATATATTTT
>TRBD1|.|TRBV10-3|TRBJ1-2
CATGQGVSYGYTF
TGTGCCACCGGACAGGGCGTCAGCTATGGCTACACCTTC
>TRBD2|.|TRBV24-1|TRBJ2-7
CATGRGRPPYEQYF
TGTGCCACCGGGCGGGGGAGACCTCCCTACGAGCAGTACTTC
>TRBD2|.|TRBV5-6|TRBJ2-3
CASSFIWTSGGATDTQYF
TGTGCCAGCAGCTTTATCTGGACTAGCGGGGGGGCCACAGATACGCAGTATTTT
>.|.|TRBV7-2|TRBJ2-1
CASSIDTSSYNEQFF
TGTGCCAGCAGCATTGACACGAGCTCCTACAATGAGCAGTTCTTC
>.|.|TRBV18|TRBJ1-4
CASSPRGTNEKLFF
TGTGCCAGCTCACCAAGGGGAACTAATGAAAAACTGTTTTTT
>TRBD1|.|TRBV30|TRBJ2-7
CAWSVGTGGLYEQYF
TGTGCCTGGAGTGTAGGGACAGGGGGACTATACGAGCAGTACTTC
>.|few|TRBV6-5|TRBJ1-2
CASSYGPSRGYTF
TGTGCCAGCAGTTATGGGCCATCGAGGGGCTACACCTTC
>TRBD1|.|TRBV4-1|TRBJ2-5
CASSQDLSLSYSDRGGETQYF
TGCGCCAGCAGCCAAGATCTGTCCCTTAGCTATTCAGACAGGGGCGGGGAGACCCAGTACTTC
>.|.|TRBV6-5|TRBJ2-5
CASTLIRTEETQYF
TGTGCCAGCACACTAATAAGGACGGAAGAGACCCAGTACTTC
>TRBD1|.|TRBV5-4|TRBJ1-1
CASSPGRTGMNTEAFF
TGTGCCAGCAGCCCGGGTCGGACAGGGATGAACACTGAAGCTTTCTTT
>.|.|TRBV6-5|TRBJ2-7
CASSYGRGAYEQYF
TGTGCCAGCAGTTACGGGCGGGGCGCCTACGAGCAGTACTTC
>.|.|TRBV30|TRBJ2-2
CAWSSPEAGGGELFF
TGTGCCTGGAGTTCTCCCGAGGCTGGGGGCGGGGAGCTGTTTTTT
>.|.|TRBV29-1|TRBJ1-2
CSVGVGDGYGYTF
TGCAGCGTTGGGGTGGGGGACGGCTATGGCTACACCTTC
>TRBD2|.|TRBV23-1|TRBJ2-2
CAKLAGVENTGELFF
TGCGCAAAACTAGCGGGGGTCGAGAACACCGGGGAGCTGTTTTTT
>.|.|TRBV18|TRBJ2-7
CASSTPGHEQYF
TGTGCCAGCTCGACACCAGGCCACGAGCAGTACTTC
>.|few|TRBV20-1|TRBJ2-7
CSASWEYEQYF
TGCAGTGCTTCATGGGAATACGAGCAGTACTTC
>.|.|TRBV30|TRBJ1-2
CAWTRPSGYYYGYTF
TGTGCCTGGACTAGGCCGTCAGGGTACTACTATGGCTACACCTTC
>TRBD1|.|TRBV9|TRBJ1-2
CASSVRQGGDGYTF
TGTGCCAGCAGCGTAAGGCAGGGGGGAGATGGCTACACCTTC
>.|.|TRBV7-2|TRBJ1-1
CASSFAGTGNTEAFF
TGTGCCAGCAGCTTCGCCGGGACGGGGAACACTGAAGCTTTCTTT
>.|once|TRBV19|TRBJ2-5
CASRPLSGGGETQYF
TGTGCCAGTAGGCCCTTAAGTGGGGGCGGTGAGACCCAGTACTTC
>TRBD1|.|TRBV9|TRBJ1-2
CASSRDRGYGYTF
TGTGCCAGCAGCCGGGACAGGGGTTATGGCTACACCTTC
>.|.|TRBV5-4|TRBJ2-3
CASSLGTGRGDTQYF
TGTGCCAGCAGCTTGGGGACAGGGAGGGGAGATACGCAGTATTTT
>.|.|TRBV11-2|TRBJ2-2
CASSLSVSGAGTGELFF
TGTGCCAGCAGCTTATCTGTTTCAGGGGCTGGCACCGGGGAGCTGTTTTTT